One sample yielded the 24 T cell receptor beta chains listed below, sequenced in a study of breast tumors, draining lymph nodes, adjacent tissues. One entry per CDR3 protein results from TCRdb running MiXCR on the multiplex PCR reads. The top ten clones hold roughly 11% of a sample with about 35,000 distinct CDR3 sequences, around a third of them seen once. Sequencing was carried out using breast tumor tissue. All receptors come from a female donor with breast cancer. Some clones in this sample may be carry-over from other donors' samples.

This clonotype was seen ten or more times. V and J are TRBV20-1 and TRBJ2-2, with 11 bases identical to TRBD2. V gave up 0 bases and J gave up 4 bases; unmatched junction bases: 4. The CDR3 covers 16 residues. Looked up from germline, CDR1 is DFQATT and CDR2 is SNEGSKA (reference sequence). CDR3 in amino acids: CSARDYTSGSTGELFF. DNA for the CDR3: TGCAGTGCTAGAGATTACACTAGCGGGAGCACCGGGGAGCTGTTTTTT.

This clonotype appeared a few times. The CDR3 loop reads CSVDAGADTQYF. The CDR3 DNA sequence: TGCAGCGTTGATGCAGGGGCAGATACGCAGTATTTT. The chain links TRBV29-1 to TRBJ2-3, with a possible D match to TRBD1 (6 bases). The CDR3 sequence is 12 residues long. CDR1 is SQVTM, CDR2 ANQGSEA, per germline. The germline V and J ends were trimmed by 3 bases and 4 bases, with 8 bases remaining between them.

This clonotype occurred many times. The genes are TRBV20-1 and TRBJ1-6, with TRBD1 as a possible D gene (5 bases). V lost 0 bases and J lost 9, with 15 bases in between. The CDR3 has 15 residues. Germline V CDR1 and CDR2: DFQATT, SNEGSKA (reference sequence). The CDR3 DNA is TGCAGTGCTAGAGATGACTCAGGGAGTGGTTCACCCCTCCACTTT. Protein product: CSARDDSGSGSPLHF.

Ten or more counts support this clonotype. The V and J genes are TRBV11-3 and TRBJ2-1; 7 nucleotides match TRBD1. CDR1 and CDR2 (germline): SGHNT, YENEEA. Losses at the gene ends were 6 bases for V and 6 bases for J; bases not matched to a gene: 8. This CDR3 region has 14 residues. The CDR3 region has the DNA TGTGCCAGCAGAATTAGAGGGGGCCTCAATGAGCAGTTCTTC. Encoded protein: CASRIRGGLNEQFF.

This clonotype was seen at least ten times. This chain joins TRBV12-3 or TRBV12-4 and TRBJ2-1; possible D gene TRBD2, 6 bases. CDR3 size: 14 residues. V was cut by 7 bases and J by 4 bases, with 14 bases left in between. The CDR3 nucleotides read TGTGCCAGCACCGACATAGGAGGGTACAATGAGCAGTTCTTC. It codes for CASTDIGGYNEQFF.

As to this clonotype: Since a much larger clone is just one base distant, this may be a read error. The rearrangement links TRBV5-6 to TRBJ2-7; the D is unclear. The V gene lost 4 bases and the J gene lost 2 bases, with 22 bases spanning the gap. The CDR3 contains 17 residues. CDR1 SGHDT and CDR2 YYEEEE come from the germline V gene. The CDR3 sequence: CASSPSRSNADPYEQYF. DNA for the CDR3: TGTGCCAGCAGCCCCAGTCGTTCGAACGCGGACCCCTACGAGCAGTACTTC. Full variable domain (missing parts from reference TRBV5-6 and TRBJ2-7): DAGVTQSPTHLIKTRGQQVTLRCSPKSGHDTVSWYQQALGQGPQFIFQYYEEEERQRGNFPDRFSGHQFPNYSSELNVNALLLGDSALYLCASSPSRSNADPYEQYFGPGTRLTVT.

The gene calls are TRBV20-1 and TRBJ2-1; 7 bases match TRBD2. CDR1 DFQATT and CDR2 SNEGSKA come from the germline V gene (reference sequence). V was pared by 4 bases and J by 7 bases, with 4 bases of the junction left unmatched. The CDR3 covers 12 residues. The CDR3 spells CSATRGGNEQFF. In DNA form, the CDR3 reads TGCAGTGCTACTCGGGGAGGGAATGAGCAGTTCTTC.

The gene calls are TRBV27 and TRBJ2-1; 9 nucleotides match TRBD2. CDR1 MNHEY and CDR2 SMNVEV come from the germline V gene (reference sequence). The V gene end was trimmed by 5 bases and the J gene end by 6 bases; junction bases not matched to a gene: 14. This CDR3 region has 17 residues. CDR3 nucleotides: TGTGCCAGCAGTCTGTACGGTGGCGGGGGGGTCCCCAATGAGCAGTTCTTC. Amino acids: CASSLYGGGGVPNEQFF.

The rearrangement links TRBV2 to TRBJ2-7; TRBD2 might be the D (5 bases). V dropped 4 bases and J dropped 7 bases, with 17 bases sitting between them. Germline V CDR1 and CDR2: SNHLY, FYNNEI. The CDR3 totals 14 residues. Here the CDR3 reads CASSASSNRFEQYF. In nucleotides, the CDR3 is TGTGCCAGCAGTGCGTCTAGCAACCGTTTTGAGCAGTACTTC.

This clonotype came up a few times. CDR3 loop: CASRRLVSGYSPLHF. In nucleotides, the CDR3 is TGTGCCAGCAGACGTTTGGTGAGCGGGTATTCACCCCTCCACTTT. The chain uses TRBV28 and TRBJ1-6; D uncertain. The CDR3 extends over 15 amino acids. CDR1 is MDHEN, CDR2 SYDVKM, per germline. V lost 6 bases, J lost 8 bases, and 17 bases lay in between. Filled out from reference TRBV28 and TRBJ1-6, the complete variable domain reads DVKVTQSSRYLVKRTGEKVFLECVQDMDHENMFWYRQDPGLGLRLIYFSYDVKMKEKGDIPEGYSVSREKKERFSLILESASTNQTSMYLCASRRLVSGYSPLHFGNGTRLTVT.

The table lists this clonotype with many counts. The rearrangement joins TRBV20-1 to TRBJ2-3; D is ambiguous. The CDR3 runs 14 residues. Germline CDR1 and CDR2: DFQATT and SNEGSKA (reference sequence). V lost 3 bases to trimming and J lost 0 bases, with 10 bases between them. This CDR3 is CSARAGTSTDTQYF. In nucleotides, the CDR3 is TGCAGTGCTAGGGCCGGTACTAGCACAGATACGCAGTATTTT.

This clonotype was picked up many times. This chain uses TRBV20-1 with TRBJ2-7; 9 bases fit TRBD1. Trimming at V came to 5 bases and at J to 5 bases, leaving 4 bases not matched to a gene. Germline V lookup: CDR1 DFQATT, CDR2 SNEGSKA (reference sequence). The CDR3 runs 12 residues. In DNA form, the CDR3 reads TGCAGTGCTTTCCGGGACAGGGACGAGCAGTACTTC. Protein: CSAFRDRDEQYF.

This clonotype has a count of ten or more. The chain is built from TRBV28 and TRBJ2-7; the D call may be TRBD1 or TRBD2 (5 bases each). CDR1 is MDHEN, CDR2 SYDVKM, per germline. Trimming cost V 5 bases and J 2 bases, with 13 bases left between them. The length of the CDR3 is 14 residues. The CDR3 region is CASSPGPKPYEQYF. CDR3 coding DNA: TGTGCCAGCAGTCCGGGACCAAAACCCTACGAGCAGTACTTC.

This clonotype was counted ten times or more. V usage is TRBV6-2 or TRBV6-3 and J usage is TRBJ2-5; D gene unclear. Trimming cost V 7 bases and J 2 bases, with 14 bases left between them. Germline V CDR1 and CDR2: MNHEY, SVGEGT. The length of the CDR3 is 14 residues. Here the CDR3 reads CASNPLSTQETQYF. Here the CDR3 DNA reads TGTGCCAGCAATCCCCTAAGTACACAAGAGACCCAGTACTTC.

Regarding this clonotype: This may arise from a read error, as a much more abundant clone is one base away. The rearrangement uses TRBV3-1 and TRBJ2-7; unclear D gene. V dropped 1 base and J dropped 2 bases, with 6 bases sitting between them. The CDR3 has 13 amino acids. CDR1 LGHDT and CDR2 YNNKEL come from the germline V gene (reference sequence). In DNA form, the CDR3 reads TGTGCCAGCAGCCAAGTTTCTCCCTACGAGCAGTACTTC. Its protein product is CASSQVSPYEQYF.

This clonotype was seen repeatedly, ten times or more. The chain carries TRBV11-2 and TRBJ1-2; TRBD1 might be the D (6 bases). The V end was cut by 2 bases, the J end by 4 bases, with 17 bases between. Germline V CDR1 and CDR2: SGHAT, FQNNGV. The CDR3 has 16 residues. The CDR3 nucleotides are TGTGCCAGCAGCTTAAGTGTCGGGGACACACTCTATGGCTACACCTTC. It specifies CASSLSVGDTLYGYTF.

This clonotype was recorded many times. The chain couples TRBV20-1 to TRBJ2-7, with D possibly matching TRBD2 (5 bases). Germline V gene data show CDR1 as DFQATT and CDR2 as SNEGSKA (reference sequence). CDR3 length: 15 amino acids. V lost 7 bases and J lost 4, with 23 bases in between. CDR3 DNA sequence: TGCAGTGTTGGTTCGTCGGGGAGTTTGCAGTACGAGCAGTACTTC. Translating gives CSVGSSGSLQYEQYF.

This chain links TRBV5-8 with TRBJ1-2, with TRBD1 identical over 8 bases. Germline CDR1 and CDR2: SGHTS and YDEGEE. The J segment lost 6 bases and the V segment lost 0 bases, leaving 4 bases of the junction unmatched. This CDR3 region has 14 residues. CDR3: CASSLAGGRDGYTF. The CDR3 DNA is TGTGCCAGCAGCTTGGCAGGGGGCAGAGATGGCTACACCTTC.

The chain recombines TRBV20-1 with TRBJ2-3, with 12 bases lining up with TRBD2. The CDR3 is made up of 16 amino acids. V shed 3 bases, J shed 4 bases, and the junction held 8 bases outside the gene matches. Germline CDR1 reads DFQATT; CDR2 reads SNEGSKA (reference sequence). CDR3 sequence: CSARAPSGRASDTQYF. For the CDR3, the DNA is TGCAGTGCTAGGGCACCTAGCGGGAGGGCCTCAGATACGCAGTATTTT.

This clonotype showed up just a few times. The chain joins TRBV27 to TRBJ2-1, with a possible D match to TRBD1 (6 bases). Germline V CDR1 and CDR2: MNHEY, SMNVEV (reference sequence). V shed 7 bases and J shed 0 bases, with 10 bases lying between them. The CDR3 covers 14 residues. In DNA form, the CDR3 reads TGTGCCAGCAAGCAAGGGGGCTCCTACAATGAGCAGTTCTTC. As protein: CASKQGGSYNEQFF.

This clonotype has at least ten counts. The gene calls are TRBV2 and TRBJ2-5, with 10 bases fitting TRBD1. Germline V CDR1 and CDR2: SNHLY, FYNNEI. This CDR3 has 14 residues. The trim removed 4 bases at V and 5 bases at J, leaving 4 bases unmatched. CDR3 in amino acids: CASSGQGAAETQYF. DNA of the CDR3: TGTGCCAGCAGTGGACAGGGGGCGGCGGAGACCCAGTACTTC.

The table lists this clonotype with many counts. The chain joins TRBV20-1 to TRBJ2-1; 7 bases are a match to TRBD2. This CDR3 has 13 amino acids. Germline-derived CDR1 and CDR2 are DFQATT and SNEGSKA (reference sequence). Losses at the gene ends were 8 bases for V and 2 bases for J; bases not matched to a gene: 6. The CDR3 here is CSRASGPYNEQFF. The DNA of the CDR3 is TGCAGTAGGGCTAGCGGCCCCTACAATGAGCAGTTCTTC.

At least ten counts were recorded for this clonotype. The chain uses TRBV24-1 and TRBJ2-2; 9 positions agree with TRBD2. This CDR3 has 17 residues. V lost 2 bases to trimming and J lost 3 bases; unmatched junction nucleotides: 6. From germline, CDR1 is KGHDR and CDR2 SFDVKD. The CDR3 sequence is CATSDSTSGLYTGELFF. The CDR3 DNA sequence: TGTGCCACCAGTGATTCCACTAGCGGGCTTTACACCGGGGAGCTGTTTTTT.

This clonotype came up a few times. The chain is built from TRBV6-2 or TRBV6-3 and TRBJ2-1; TRBD2 matches at 14 bases. CDR3 size: 17 residues. Germline V CDR1 and CDR2: MNHEY, SVGEGT. The trim removed 8 bases at V and 5 bases at J, leaving 11 bases unmatched. Here the CDR3 reads CASDAPGLAGVDNEQFF. CDR3 in DNA: TGTGCCAGCGATGCGCCGGGACTAGCGGGAGTAGACAATGAGCAGTTCTTC.